The next 4 T cell receptor beta chains were all read from a single sample in a study of T cells in Graves' hyperthyroidism and ophthalmopathy (dated by TCRdb to 2018 to 2020). The receptor library was made with multiplex PCR. The sample was run on an Illumina HiSeq 2000. The TCR beta CDR3 regions were amplified from the RNA transcripts. For the first round of RT-PCR on the TCR CDR3, the HTBI primer set was used together with the Qiagen OneStep RT-PCR kit. Through fastp at Q25 and MiXCR, TCRdb rebuilt clones from the public reads, retaining in-frame beta chains. Merged by CDR3 protein, the rows form single entries marked with the most common genes and DNA. This sample lists about 640,000 distinct CDR3 sequences; about a fifth were detected once. The ten most abundant clones make up 34% of the sample. The specimen was blood. Receptor source: a man aged 30 to 45 with Graves' ophthalmopathy.

This clonotype was counted a few times. The chain employs TRBV25-1 and TRBJ2-7; D gene unclear. Trimming removed 3 bases at V and 2 bases at J, with 11 bases between. Per the germline V gene, CDR1 is MGHDK and CDR2 is SYGVNS. The CDR3 runs 14 residues. CDR3 in amino acids: CASSDIALTYEQYF. CDR3 nucleotides: TGTGCCAGCAGTGACATTGCCCTCACCTACGAGCAGTACTTC.

As for this clonotype: A much larger clone lies a single base off, so this may be a read error. For the CDR3, the DNA is TGTGCCAGCTCATCCCTAGGGGGGCAAGAGACCCAGTTCTTC. Translated: CASSSLGGQETQFF. The J gene is TRBJ2-5, the V gene TRBV18; either TRBD1 or TRBD2 may fit D (6 bases each). TRBJ2-1 explains the end of the DNA better; the J call may be wrong. Looked up from germline, CDR1 is KGHSH and CDR2 is LQKENI. CDR3 length: 14 amino acids.

The sample holds many counts of this clonotype. The chain has TRBV11-2 and TRBJ2-1; TRBD2 matches at 13 bases. The CDR3 is 19 residues long. V lost 3 bases, J lost 4 bases, and 12 bases stayed unmatched. Germline V gene sequence: CDR1 SGHAT, CDR2 FQNNGV. The CDR3 region is CASSLGLAGTRVGYNEQFF. The CDR3 DNA is TGTGCCAGCAGCTTGGGACTAGCGGGAACCCGAGTAGGATACAATGAGCAGTTCTTC. The complete variable domain, with remaining parts taken from reference TRBV11-2 and TRBJ2-1, reads EAGVAQSPRYKIIEKRQSVAFWCNPISGHATLYWYQQILGQGPKLLIQFQNNGVVDDSQLPKDRFSAERLKGVDSTLKIQPAKLEDSAVYLCASSLGLAGTRVGYNEQFFGPGTRLTVL.

The V and J genes are TRBV5-1 and TRBJ1-6; the D is unclear. The CDR3 runs 15 residues. V was clipped by 2 bases and J by 5 bases, with 11 bases between them. Germline CDR1 is SGHRS and CDR2 is YFSETQ. The CDR3 coding sequence is TGCGCCAGCAGCTTTGTGGGCCAGAATAATTCACCCCTCCACTTT. This encodes CASSFVGQNNSPLHF.